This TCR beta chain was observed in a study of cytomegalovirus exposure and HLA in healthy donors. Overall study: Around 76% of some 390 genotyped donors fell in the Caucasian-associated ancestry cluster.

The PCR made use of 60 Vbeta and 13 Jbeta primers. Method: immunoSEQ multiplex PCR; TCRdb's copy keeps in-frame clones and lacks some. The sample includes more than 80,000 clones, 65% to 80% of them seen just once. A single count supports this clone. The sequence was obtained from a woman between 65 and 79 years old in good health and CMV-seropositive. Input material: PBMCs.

DNA of the CDR3: TGTGCCAGCAGCCTGTCGCCCGGGATGAATCAGCCCCAGCATTTT. This codes for CASSLSPGMNQPQHF. The gene calls are TRBV4-2 and TRBJ1-5; D is unresolved. This CDR3 has 15 amino acids. The V gene lost 4 bases and the J gene lost 4 bases, with 14 bases spanning the gap. CDR1 is LGHNA and CDR2 is YNFKEQ in the germline V gene.